The 12 T cell receptor beta chains below come from one sample, sequenced in a study of shared clonotypes between healthy human individuals. Assay used: immunoSEQ multiplex PCR; TCRdb lists only in-frame clones, some missing. Of approximately 720,000 clones in the sample, more than 70% were seen once. The source material was memory CD4+ T cells sorted from blood. Regarding subset: CD45RA-negative fraction. The receptors here all came from a woman aged 25-40 years in good health.

This clone was seen a handful of times. This sequence joins TRBV6-6 and TRBJ2-7, with D perhaps TRBD1 (6 bases). V lost 2 bases and J lost 1, with 9 bases in between. Germline V gives CDR1 MNHNY, CDR2 SVGAGI (reference sequence). The length of the CDR3 is 14 residues. The CDR3 protein is CASSYGGQSYEQYF. Here the CDR3 DNA reads TGTGCCAGCAGTTACGGCGGACAGTCCTACGAGCAGTACTTC.

A remark on this clone: Distinct nucleotide sequences in the sample also encode this CDR3. The chain employs TRBV19 and TRBJ2-5; possible D gene TRBD1, 6 bases. CDR3 length equals 14 residues. Germline CDR1 is LNHDA and CDR2 is SQIVND (reference sequence). V was pared by 3 bases and J by 5 bases, with 13 bases between. CDR3: CASSIRAGEETQYF. CDR3 DNA: TGTGCCAGTAGTATCCGGGCAGGGGAGGAGACCCAGTACTTC.

The chain combines TRBV11-2 with TRBJ2-7; 9 bases align to TRBD1. Germline assignment: CDR1 SGHAT and CDR2 FQNNGV. V trimming: 5 bases; J trimming: 0 bases; junction bases outside the gene matches: 8. The CDR3 is made up of 16 amino acids. CDR3 in amino acids: CASSARQGVDSYEQYF. The CDR3 nucleotides are TGTGCCAGCAGCGCACGACAGGGGGTGGACTCCTACGAGCAGTACTTC. Supplemented by reference TRBV11-2 and TRBJ2-7, the full variable domain reads EAGVAQSPRYKIIEKRQSVAFWCNPISGHATLYWYQQILGQGPKLLIQFQNNGVVDDSQLPKDRFSAERLKGVDSTLKIQPAKLEDSAVYLCASSARQGVDSYEQYFGPGTRLTVT.

The chain joins TRBV11-2 to TRBJ1-2; 9 positions match TRBD1. Trimming at V came to 5 bases and at J to 6 bases, leaving 4 bases not matched to a gene. There are 13 residues in the CDR3. Germline V CDR1 and CDR2: SGHAT, FQNNGV. The CDR3 loop reads CASSPQGADGYTF. Here the CDR3 DNA reads TGTGCCAGCAGCCCACAGGGGGCGGATGGCTACACCTTC.

The chain uses TRBV16 and TRBJ2-2; weak D call: TRBD1 (5 bases). Germline CDR1 is KGHSY and CDR2 is FQNENV. V lost 1 base, J lost 5 bases, and 8 bases lay in between. CDR3 length equals 14 residues. The CDR3: CASSQLGRTGELFF. The DNA for the CDR3 is TGTGCCAGCAGCCAATTGGGGCGGACCGGGGAGCTGTTTTTT.

The J gene is TRBJ2-3, the V gene TRBV5-4; 7 nucleotides agree with TRBD2. Germline-derived CDR1 and CDR2 are SGHNT and YYREEE (reference sequence). The V segment lost 2 bases and the J segment 4 bases; nucleotides outside the gene matches: 13. CDR3 length equals 17 residues. The CDR3 spells CASSFLSSGATADTQYF. The CDR3, as DNA: TGTGCCAGCAGCTTTTTGTCTAGCGGAGCGACCGCAGATACGCAGTATTTT.

The chain is built from TRBV13 and TRBJ2-1; TRBD2 is a possible D gene (5 bases). CDR3 length: 15 amino acids. With 3 bases removed from V and 4 bases from J, the gap between germline ends came to 13 bases. Germline-derived CDR1 and CDR2 are PRHDT and FYEKMQ (reference sequence). CDR3 bases: TGTGCCAGCAGCTTGGAGGAGAGTGTTTACAATGAGCAGTTCTTC. This encodes CASSLEESVYNEQFF.

This chain uses TRBV29-1 with TRBJ1-1; tentative D call: TRBD1 (5 bases). Trimming shortened V by 1 base and J by 2 bases, and 8 bases separated the two germline ends. Germline V gives CDR1 SQVTM, CDR2 ANQGSEA. The CDR3 runs to 13 residues. The CDR3 DNA reads as TGCAGCGTTGAAGGGGGCAGAAACACTGAAGCTTTCTTT. Translating it yields CSVEGGRNTEAFF.

This clone was seen only once. The gene calls are TRBV27 and TRBJ2-5, with 10 bases lining up with TRBD2. J was trimmed by 11 bases and V by 8 bases; bases with no gene match: 8. CDR1 MNHEY and CDR2 SMNVEV come from the germline V gene (reference sequence). The CDR3 covers 12 residues. CDR3 loop: CASQREGGEQYF. The CDR3 coding sequence is TGTGCCAGCCAGCGGGAGGGTGGAGAGCAGTACTTC.

Concerning this clone: The sample holds other DNA sequences that translate to the same CDR3. The J gene is TRBJ1-5, the V gene TRBV30; weak D call: TRBD1 (5 bases). The CDR3 sequence is 13 residues long. Germline lookup yields CDR1 GTSNPN and CDR2 SVGIG (reference sequence). The V gene lost 0 bases and the J gene lost 5 bases, with 8 bases spanning the gap. The CDR3 DNA follows: TGTGCCTGGAGTGTGGGAGGGGATCAGCCCCAGCATTTT. Its protein product is CAWSVGGDQPQHF.

The V and J genes are TRBV19 and TRBJ1-1, with TRBD1 matching 9 bases. The J segment lost 8 bases and the V segment lost 3 bases, leaving 10 bases of the junction unmatched. The CDR3 spans 15 residues. Germline V gene lookup returns CDR1 LNHDA and CDR2 SQIVND (reference sequence). The DNA of the CDR3 is TGTGCCAGTAGTATCGGCGGGACAGGGACCAGAGAAGCTTTCTTT. Protein product: CASSIGGTGTREAFF.

This clone has a handful of counts. The chain is built from TRBV4-1 and TRBJ1-5, with no clear D. V shed 3 bases and J shed 2 bases, with 11 bases lying between them. The germline V gene has CDR1 MGHRA and CDR2 YSYEKL. This CDR3 region has 15 residues. The CDR3 here is CASSHAGRGNQPQHF. CDR3 coding DNA: TGCGCCAGCAGCCACGCAGGACGGGGCAATCAGCCCCAGCATTTT.